These 25 T cell receptor beta chains share one sample of origin, sequenced in a study of chemoradiotherapy in HPV16-positive cancers. Profiling relied on immunoSEQ multiplex PCR, and the TCRdb table lists in-frame clones only, not all of them. The table lists 3,500 to 4,500 clones, approximately 80% of them singletons. Collection took place from a patient who underwent chemoradiotherapy. These receptors all stem from a human donor with HPV-associated anogenital cancer.

CDR3 bases: TGTGCCAGCAGAAATAGGGCGTTCAGGGGCCCCGAATCCTACGAGCAGTACTTC. Amino acids: CASRNRAFRGPESYEQYF. The chain is built from TRBV11-2 and TRBJ2-7; a weak D match, TRBD1 (6 bases). Between the trimmed V and J ends, which lost 6 bases and 1 base, there was a span of 25 bases. Germline CDR1 reads SGHAT; CDR2 reads FQNNGV. The CDR3 has 18 amino acids.

This chain connects TRBV5-1 to TRBJ1-4; 9 positions agree with TRBD1. From germline, CDR1 is SGHRS and CDR2 YFSETQ. The J segment lost 3 bases and the V segment lost 0 bases, leaving 6 bases of the junction unmatched. The CDR3 is 17 amino acids. CDR3 sequence: CASSLGQGEGPNEKLFF. The CDR3 DNA is TGCGCCAGCAGCTTGGGACAGGGGGAGGGTCCTAATGAAAAACTGTTTTTT.

The genes are TRBV6-1 and TRBJ2-3; possibly TRBD1 or TRBD2 for D (5 bases each). Germline loops: CDR1 MNHNS, CDR2 SASEGT. This CDR3 is 15 amino acids long. Trimming removed 2 bases from V and 0 bases from J, with 9 bases in between. DNA of the CDR3: TGTGCCAGCAGTGAACGGGGCAGTAGCACAGATACGCAGTATTTT. Its translation is CASSERGSSTDTQYF.

The rearrangement joins TRBV7-6 to TRBJ1-4; D remains unclear. Looked up from germline, CDR1 is SGHVS and CDR2 is FNYEAQ. V was pared by 8 bases and J by 6 bases, with 13 bases between. The length of the CDR3 is 13 residues. Here the CDR3 reads CASGTPADEKLFF. CDR3 bases: TGTGCCAGCGGTACCCCAGCAGATGAAAAACTGTTTTTT.

Only one count was recorded for this clone. V usage is TRBV5-4 and J usage is TRBJ2-1; D ambiguous. The CDR3 sequence is 15 residues long. CDR1 and CDR2 from the germline V gene are SGHNT and YYREEE (reference sequence). V lost 0 bases and J lost 3, with 10 bases in between. CDR3 residues: CASSLVDRLYNEQFF. CDR3 DNA sequence: TGTGCCAGCAGCTTGGTGGATAGGCTCTACAATGAGCAGTTCTTC. Drawing the rest from reference TRBV5-4 and TRBJ2-1, the complete variable domain is ETGVTQSPTHLIKTRGQQVTLRCSSQSGHNTVSWYQQALGQGPQFIFQYYREEENGRGNFPPRFSGLQFPNYSSELNVNALELDDSALYLCASSLVDRLYNEQFFGPGTRLTVL.

The V and J genes are TRBV11-2 and TRBJ2-3, with 12 nucleotides matching TRBD2. J gave up 1 base and V 4 bases, and 3 bases lay outside the gene matches. The CDR3 consists of 16 residues. The germline gives CDR1 SGHAT, CDR2 FQNNGV. The CDR3 loop reads CASSSGLAGRTDTQYF. The DNA of the CDR3 is TGTGCCAGCAGCTCCGGACTAGCGGGGCGCACAGATACGCAGTATTTT.

This chain connects TRBV18 to TRBJ2-7, with 7 bases matching TRBD1. V lost 5 bases to trimming and J lost 3 bases; unmatched junction nucleotides: 7. The CDR3 length is 14 residues. Germline CDR1 is KGHSH and CDR2 is LQKENI. CDR3 DNA: TGTGCCAGCTCAAAAGGACAGGAATACTACGAGCAGTACTTC. It encodes CASSKGQEYYEQYF.

The rearrangement links TRBV7-2 to TRBJ1-5, with no clear D. The CDR3 has 14 residues. Trimming shortened V by 1 base and J by 6 bases, and 10 bases separated the two germline ends. Germline V gene sequence: CDR1 SGHTA, CDR2 FQGNSA. CDR3 sequence: CASSLELPGQPQHF. In DNA, the CDR3 is TGTGCCAGCAGCTTAGAGTTACCAGGTCAGCCCCAGCATTTT.

This chain links TRBV7-3 with TRBJ2-5; 7 bases line up with TRBD2. The V gene's germline CDR1 is SGHTA and CDR2 FQGTGA. This CDR3 has 15 amino acids. V gave up 1 base and J gave up 2 bases; unmatched junction bases: 4. The chain's CDR3 is CASSLSGGVQETQYF. In DNA, the CDR3 is TGTGCCAGCAGCTTAAGTGGGGGGGTTCAAGAGACCCAGTACTTC.

This chain joins TRBV2 and TRBJ1-1; 8 nucleotides match TRBD1. J gave up 5 bases and V 10 bases, and 9 bases lay outside the gene matches. The CDR3 has 13 residues. Per the germline V gene, CDR1 is SNHLY and CDR2 is FYNNEI. The CDR3 loop is CAITQGEGTEAFF. DNA of the CDR3: TGTGCCATCACACAGGGGGAGGGTACTGAAGCTTTCTTT.

This clone has only a few counts. This chain links TRBV4-1 with TRBJ2-6; 11 bases agree with TRBD1. Germline V gene lookup returns CDR1 MGHRA and CDR2 YSYEKL. The trim removed 4 bases at V and 7 bases at J, leaving 6 bases unmatched. The CDR3 extends over 16 amino acids. In nucleotides, the CDR3 is TGCGCCAGCAGCCCTCTGGGGACAGGGGGTGCCAACGTCCTGACTTTC. It encodes CASSPLGTGGANVLTF.

V gene TRBV4-2 combines with J gene TRBJ1-6; D is possibly TRBD1 (6 bases). Trimming cost V 4 bases and J 0 bases, with 16 bases left between them. Germline V gives CDR1 LGHNA, CDR2 YNFKEQ. The CDR3 spans 18 residues. CDR3 protein: CASSPQDGTSSYNSPLHF. The CDR3 region has the DNA TGTGCCAGCAGCCCCCAGGACGGGACAAGCTCCTATAATTCACCCCTCCACTTT.

This sequence joins TRBV5-1 and TRBJ1-4, with D perhaps TRBD1 (5 bases). CDR1 and CDR2 (germline): SGHRS, YFSETQ. There are 15 residues in the CDR3. Trimming took 4 bases from V and 3 from J, leaving 13 bases between them. The CDR3 reads CASSLAGLANEKLFF. The CDR3 region has the DNA TGCGCCAGCAGCCTCGCAGGGCTCGCTAATGAAAAACTGTTTTTT.

This chain joins TRBV2 and TRBJ1-1, with D possibly matching TRBD1 (5 bases). The germline CDR1 and CDR2 sequences are SNHLY and FYNNEI. This CDR3 is 15 amino acids long. V lost 4 bases, J lost 1 base, and 13 bases lay in between. The CDR3 here is CASSVRGEGNTEAFF. The CDR3 DNA follows: TGTGCCAGCAGTGTTAGGGGTGAAGGGAACACTGAAGCTTTCTTT.

This clone has only a few counts. The chain combines TRBV6-1 with TRBJ2-7; TRBD2 aligns across 7 bases. Germline V CDR1 and CDR2: MNHNS, SASEGT. CDR3 size: 15 residues. J gave up 2 bases and V 2 bases, and 6 bases lay outside the gene matches. DNA for the CDR3: TGTGCCAGCAGTGAAAGGGTAGCGGGTCCCTACGAGCAGTACTTC. Residues: CASSERVAGPYEQYF.

The genes are TRBV6-4 and TRBJ2-2, with D unresolved. CDR3 size: 13 residues. Germline V gives CDR1 MRHNA, CDR2 SNTAGT. V gave up 2 bases and J gave up 6 bases, with 7 bases separating them. CDR3 residues: CASSDVDSGELFF. The CDR3 DNA follows: TGTGCCAGCAGTGACGTTGACTCCGGGGAGCTGTTTTTT.

V is TRBV5-1 and J is TRBJ2-5, with 9 bases fitting TRBD2. CDR3 length: 13 amino acids. V dropped 5 bases and J dropped 3; count of bases not matched to a gene: 2. Germline CDR1 and CDR2: SGHRS and YFSETQ. CDR3 bases: TGCGCCAGCAGGACTAGCGGAAAAGAGACCCAGTACTTC. This sequence encodes CASRTSGKETQYF. Complete variable domain (other parts from reference TRBV5-1 and TRBJ2-5): KAGVTQTPRYLIKTRGQQVTLSCSPISGHRSVSWYQQTPGQGLQFLFEYFSETQRNKGNFPGRFSGRQFSNSRSEMNVSTLELGDSALYLCASRTSGKETQYFGPGTRLLVL.

The chain carries TRBV11-3 and TRBJ2-1; unclear D gene. The CDR3 totals 13 residues. Germline V gene sequence: CDR1 SGHNT, CDR2 YENEEA. Deletions cut 1 base from V and 5 bases from J, with 6 bases between. This chain's CDR3 is CASSLGRNNEQFF. The CDR3 bases are TGTGCCAGCAGCTTAGGGCGGAACAATGAGCAGTTCTTC.

The gene calls are TRBV13 and TRBJ2-1; D gene unclear. V gave up 5 bases and J gave up 6 bases, with 8 bases separating them. Germline V CDR1 and CDR2: PRHDT, FYEKMQ (reference sequence). The CDR3 extends over 12 amino acids. This chain's CDR3 is CASSPRINEQFF. CDR3 nucleotide sequence: TGTGCCAGCAGCCCTCGGATCAATGAGCAGTTCTTC.

The J gene is TRBJ2-1, the V gene TRBV19, with TRBD1 matching over 12 bases. Unmatched junction bases numbered 3, after V lost 8 bases and J lost 7 bases. The germline V gene encodes CDR1 LNHDA and CDR2 SQIVND (reference sequence). CDR3 length: 13 amino acids. This CDR3 is CASGGQGANEQFF. The CDR3 nucleotides read TGTGCCAGTGGGGGACAGGGGGCGAATGAGCAGTTCTTC.

The V gene is TRBV28, the J gene TRBJ1-2; a weak D match, TRBD1 (6 bases). The CDR3 is made up of 13 amino acids. In germline, CDR1 is MDHEN, CDR2 SYDVKM. V gave up 3 bases and J gave up 7 bases, with 12 bases separating them. The CDR3 loop is CASSFPGVGGYTF. CDR3 sequence (DNA): TGTGCCAGCAGTTTTCCAGGGGTTGGTGGCTACACCTTC.

This clone occurred once. This chain joins TRBV5-5 and TRBJ2-2; TRBD1 agrees at 7 bases. CDR1 and CDR2 from the germline V gene are SGHKS and YYEKEE (reference sequence). The CDR3 covers 16 residues. Trimming took 3 bases from V and 5 from J; bases not matched to a gene: 10. CDR3 bases: TGTGCCAGCAGCTCAGGGGGTATAGTGGGTACCGGGGAGCTGTTTTTT. Encoded protein: CASSSGGIVGTGELFF.

V usage is TRBV7-9 and J usage is TRBJ1-1; 9 positions agree with TRBD1. J gave up 5 bases and V 1 base, and 5 bases lay outside the gene matches. The CDR3 sequence is 15 residues long. Germline CDR1 and CDR2: SEHNR and FQNEAQ (reference sequence). The CDR3 coding sequence is TGTGCCAGCAGCTTAGTACAGGGGGCGAGAACTGAAGCTTTCTTT. This sequence encodes CASSLVQGARTEAFF. Combining the CDR3 with reference TRBV7-9 and TRBJ1-1 gives the whole variable domain DTGVSQNPRHKITKRGQNVTFRCDPISEHNRLYWYRQTLGQGPEFLTYFQNEAQLEKSRLLSDRFSAERPKGSFSTLEIQRTEQGDSAMYLCASSLVQGARTEAFFGQGTRLTVV.

This clone occurred a few times. The gene calls are TRBV7-9 and TRBJ1-2, with no clear D. Germline CDR1 is SEHNR and CDR2 is FQNEAQ (reference sequence). The V and J ends lost 3 bases and 2 bases respectively, with 13 bases between them. CDR3 length: 15 amino acids. The CDR3 here is CASSLPGQENYGYTF. The DNA for the CDR3 is TGTGCCAGCAGCTTGCCCGGGCAGGAGAACTATGGCTACACCTTC.

The V call is TRBV5-1, the J call TRBJ1-4; maybe TRBD1 (6 bases). Per germline, CDR1 SGHRS and CDR2 YFSETQ. V lost 4 bases and J 8 bases, leaving 15 bases between the germline ends. CDR3 length equals 14 residues. As DNA, the CDR3 is TGCGCCAGCAGCCCACAGGGATATAGGGAAAAACTGTTTTTT. It codes for CASSPQGYREKLFF.